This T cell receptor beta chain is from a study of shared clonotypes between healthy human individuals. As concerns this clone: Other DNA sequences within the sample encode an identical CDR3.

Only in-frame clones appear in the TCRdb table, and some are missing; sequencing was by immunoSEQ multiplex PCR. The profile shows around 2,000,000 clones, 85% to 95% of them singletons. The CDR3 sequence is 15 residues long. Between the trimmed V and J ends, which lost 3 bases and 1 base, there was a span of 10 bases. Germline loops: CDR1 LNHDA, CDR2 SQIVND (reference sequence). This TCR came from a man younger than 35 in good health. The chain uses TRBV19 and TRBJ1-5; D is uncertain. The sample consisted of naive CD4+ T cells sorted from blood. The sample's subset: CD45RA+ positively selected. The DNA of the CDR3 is TGTGCCAGTAGTATTGTCGGGGTGAGCAATCAGCCCCAGCATTTT. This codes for CASSIVGVSNQPQHF.